These T cell receptor beta chains were read from a single sample in a study of identical twins. TCRdb reanalysed the 5' RACE reads using MiXCR and keeps one entry per CDR3 protein. The sample lists 1.5 million to 2 million distinct CDR3 sequences; 32% were seen once. The material sequenced was cord blood. The receptor set was obtained from a newborn girl in good health. The CDR3 runs from the conserved cysteine through the conserved F or W. The D gene is left open where the match is weak. A clone size is listed for some rows: how often the clone was seen (once, few, many), or a class if it is expanded.

J | D | size | V | CDR3 | DNA
TRBJ2-4 | TRBD2 | - | TRBV12-3/TRBV12-4 | CASSFIAGGPVNIQYF | TGTGCCAGCAGTTTTATAGCGGGAGGGCCGGTAAACATTCAGTACTTC
TRBJ2-1 | - | - | TRBV3-1 | CASSQNMLANNEQFF | TGTGCCAGCAGCCAAAACATGTTAGCGAACAATGAGCAGTTCTTC
TRBJ2-5 | - | - | TRBV4-1 | CASSQESYRPETQYF | TGCGCCAGCAGCCAAGAGAGCTACCGACCCGAGACCCAGTACTTC
TRBJ1-1 | - | few | TRBV6-5 | CASSYMWGLNTEAFF | TGTGCCAGCAGTTACATGTGGGGGCTTAACACTGAAGCTTTCTTT
TRBJ1-6 | - | - | TRBV7-2 | CASSLGNYNSPLHF | TGTGCCAGCAGCTTAGGGAACTATAATTCACCCCTCCACTTT
TRBJ1-2 | - | few | TRBV6-1 | CASTRDGSYGYTF | TGTGCCAGCACTAGGGACGGCAGCTATGGCTACACCTTC
TRBJ2-7 | - | - | TRBV7-2 | CASSPDGASYEQYF | TGTGCCAGCAGCCCCGACGGGGCATCCTACGAGCAGTACTTC
TRBJ1-6 | - | - | TRBV20-1 | CSAPDSRGSSPLHF | TGCAGTGCTCCCGACTCCAGGGGCAGTTCACCCCTCCACTTT
TRBJ2-2 | - | once | TRBV12-3/TRBV12-4 | CASSFEGDTGELFF | TGTGCCAGCAGTTTCGAGGGAGACACCGGGGAGCTGTTTTTT
TRBJ2-3 | TRBD1 | - | TRBV10-3 | CAITRQGWGTDTQYF | TGTGCCATCACCCGACAGGGTTGGGGCACAGATACGCAGTATTTT
TRBJ1-3 | - | - | TRBV28 | CASSLGVGAGFFGNTIYF | TGTGCCAGCAGTTTAGGAGTCGGGGCAGGGTTTTTTGGAAACACCATATATTTT
TRBJ1-4 | - | - | TRBV12-3/TRBV12-4 | CASSLVTTNEKLFF | TGTGCCAGCAGTTTGGTCACAACTAATGAAAAACTGTTTTTT
TRBJ2-6 | - | few | TRBV7-8 | CASSLVFSGANVLTF | TGTGCCAGCAGCTTAGTCTTTTCTGGGGCCAACGTCCTGACTTTC
TRBJ2-7 | - | - | TRBV20-1 | CSARDSVYHFYEQYF | TGCAGTGCTAGAGATTCGGTCTATCACTTTTACGAGCAGTACTTC
TRBJ1-6 | - | once | TRBV20-1 | CSAPGQANSPLHF | TGCAGTGCCCCGGGCCAGGCCAATTCACCCCTCCACTTT
TRBJ2-4 | - | - | TRBV3-1 | CASSQGDRSLQGKNIQYF | TGTGCCAGCAGCCAAGGGGACCGTAGTCTCCAGGGCAAAAACATTCAGTACTTC
TRBJ2-7 | - | - | TRBV20-1 | CSAKGALTGHFYNEQYF | TGCAGTGCTAAAGGGGCGCTGACGGGACACTTCTACAATGAGCAGTACTTC
TRBJ1-2 | - | many | TRBV3-1 | CASSQDHRKQGYTF | TGTGCCAGCAGCCAAGATCACCGAAAACAAGGCTACACCTTC
TRBJ2-1 | - | few | TRBV7-2 | CASSLYGGGAGNEQFF | TGTGCCAGCAGCCTCTACGGAGGGGGGGCGGGCAATGAGCAGTTCTTC
TRBJ2-3 | TRBD1 | - | TRBV12-3/TRBV12-4 | CASSSPRTGVTGTDTEYF | TGTGCCAGCAGTTCTCCCAGGACAGGGGTTACTGGCACAGATACGGAATATTTT
TRBJ2-1 | - | few | TRBV12-3/TRBV12-4 | CASSLTSHSEQFF | TGTGCCAGCAGTCTGACTAGTCATAGTGAGCAGTTCTTC
TRBJ2-1 | TRBD2 | - | TRBV5-1 | CASGGGSLYNEQFF | TGCGCCAGCGGCGGCGGGAGCCTCTACAATGAGCAGTTCTTC
TRBJ1-1 | TRBD1 | - | TRBV7-9 | CASSGTGDEAFF | TGTGCCAGCAGCGGGACAGGGGATGAAGCTTTCTTT
TRBJ1-6 | - | - | TRBV7-9 | CASSLRGGGSPLHF | TGTGCCAGCAGCCTACGGGGAGGTGGTTCACCCCTCCACTTT
TRBJ1-5 | - | - | TRBV19 | CASRTGRHNQPQHF | TGTGCCAGTAGAACAGGACGGCACAATCAGCCCCAGCATTTT
TRBJ1-5 | TRBD1 | many | TRBV5-1 | CASSLDGQGGNQPQHF | TGCGCCAGCAGCTTGGACGGACAGGGTGGCAATCAGCCCCAGCATTTT
TRBJ2-7 | TRBD1 | few | TRBV12-3/TRBV12-4 | CASSSRTGGLYEQYF | TGTGCCAGCAGTTCTAGGACAGGGGGACTATACGAGCAGTACTTC
TRBJ1-2 | - | few | TRBV7-2 | CASSLSVRTNYGYTF | TGTGCCAGCAGCTTATCTGTCCGAACTAACTATGGCTACACCTTC
TRBJ2-3 | TRBD2 | few | TRBV2 | CASSDASGSRDTQYF | TGTGCCAGCAGTGATGCTAGCGGGAGTCGCGATACGCAGTATTTT
TRBJ2-7 | - | - | TRBV29-1 | CSVTPVSSYEQYF | TGCAGCGTCACTCCAGTAAGCTCCTACGAGCAGTACTTC
TRBJ1-5 | - | - | TRBV9 | CASSGEVGNQPQHF | TGTGCCAGCAGCGGAGAGGTGGGCAATCAGCCCCAGCATTTT
TRBJ2-1 | - | - | TRBV4-2 | CASSPYGGDEQFF | TGTGCCAGCAGCCCCTATGGAGGGGATGAGCAGTTCTTC
TRBJ2-7 | TRBD1 | few | TRBV29-1 | CSGTGGYEQYF | TGCAGCGGGACAGGGGGTTACGAGCAGTACTTC
TRBJ2-1 | TRBD1 | few | TRBV5-5 | CASVTGTYPRGLYNEQFF | TGTGCCAGCGTAACGGGTACTTATCCGAGGGGGCTCTACAATGAGCAGTTCTTC